This TCR beta chain is drawn from a study of cytomegalovirus exposure and HLA in healthy donors. The assay was immunoSEQ multiplex PCR, and TCRdb's table has in-frame clones only and misses some. The table shows some 50,000 clones, with over 90% occurring only once. V dropped 6 bases and J dropped 7; count of bases not matched to a gene: 4. The CDR3 loop spans 13 amino acids. Germline-derived CDR1 and CDR2 are ENHRY and SYGVKD. The sample taken for sequencing was PBMCs. V gene TRBV10-3 combines with J gene TRBJ1-2; 11 bases are a match to TRBD1. The TCR comes from a young woman in good health and CMV-seronegative. The DNA of the CDR3 is TGTGCCATCAGAGGACAGGGGGCGGGTGGCTACACCTTC. Protein sequence: CAIRGQGAGGYTF.